The entry that follows covers one T cell receptor (beta chain) sequence. This clone was seen only a few times. The antigen it recognizes is unknown. Per-base qualities were not stored, and no clone one base away is much larger. This specimen belongs to a study of OX40 agonist ivuxolimab in advanced cancers. With respect to the entire study: The costimulatory receptor OX40 (CD134) was targeted by ivuxolimab, a fully human IgG2 agonistic monoclonal antibody. A male proportion of around 83% and a mean age of about 60 years, ranging from about 20 to 79, were recorded for the dose-escalation cohort. Intravenous ivuxolimab was administered to patients every 2 weeks at six dose levels: 0.01, 0.1, 0.3, 1.5, 3 and 10 mg/kg. The point of sequencing TCRbeta in the periphery was to test whether ivuxolimab changed TCR sequence diversity and drove clonal T-cell expansion. The paper describes the monotherapy dose-escalation part (N ≈ 49 patients) of the phase I trial of ivuxolimab. Among the approximately 50 dose-escalation patients, some 20 had hepatocellular carcinoma, roughly 15 melanoma, 9 renal cell carcinoma and 9 head and neck cancer. Three dose-escalation patients achieved partial responses, one with hepatocellular carcinoma and two with cutaneous melanoma. Prior anti-PD-1, anti-PD-L1 or anti-CTLA-4 therapy was permitted, and checkpoint inhibitors had been received by about two fifths of dose-escalation patients.

Patients with a history of autoimmune disease or receiving systemic immunosuppression were excluded from the trial. Peripheral blood for TCR sequencing was collected from all dose cohorts at baseline, on cycle 4 day 1, and on cycle 7 day 1. Samples were obtained from an open-label, multicenter, first-in-human phase I dose-escalation trial of ivuxolimab. The trial enrolled adults with locally advanced or metastatic head and neck squamous cell, hepatocellular, melanoma or renal cell carcinoma. Before TCR sequencing, CD4+ and CD8+ T cells were separately sorted from peripheral blood. The paper as a whole reports these results and caveats: At doses of 0.1 to 3.0 mg/kg, clonal expansion of both CD4+ and CD8+ blood T cells was observed from baseline to week 6. In the 0.1-3.0 mg/kg groups, partial responders were among the patients with the lowest normalized peripheral clonal expansion, particularly in CD8+ T cells. After ivuxolimab, CD8+ T cells had more expanded clones than CD4+ T cells on average. Low levels of normalized T-cell clonal expansion were also seen in some nonresponding patients. The antigen specificity of the clonally expanded peripheral T cells was not determined.

Genomic DNA was isolated from the sorted cells so that the TCRbeta CDR3 region could be sequenced. The immunoSEQ Assay was used to sequence the TCRbeta CDR3 regions. Sourced from immuneACCESS, this table was stored by TCRdb with only in-frame sequences that have V and J called. A share of the clones is absent; for the studies checked, an unresolved V gene accounts for under half, and the remainder has no known explanation. This sample lists roughly 41,000 clones; 86% were detected once. Clones ranked in the top ten supply 2.4% of the sample. This TCR derives from an adult with an advanced solid tumor such as melanoma, head and neck, liver or kidney cancer. The sample was CD4+ or CD8+ T cells sorted from blood, taken in a trial of the OX40 agonist ivuxolimab.

DNA sequence: TGTGCCAGCAGCTTAGAGTATTCTAAAAATGAGCAGTTCTTC. Its translation reads: CASSLEYSKNEQFF. Recombination joined TRBV11-1 with TRBJ2-1, with an unclear D gene assignment. V gives up 1 base and J gives up 7 bases, and the segment between their germline ends measures 11 bases. CDR1 SGHAT and CDR2 FQDESV are derived from the germline V gene (reference sequence). The CDR3 covers 14 residues, taking in both the cysteine and the phenylalanine. Only the CDR3 region is kept as DNA, spanning 42 bases read in frame from base 1.